This T cell receptor (beta chain) came from a study of beta chain features in type 1 diabetes. Findings of the study overall: Naive, central memory and regulatory TCRB repertoires appeared more similar among patients than healthy donors.

Reverse transcribing all isolated RNA meant expressed TCRB transcripts were sequenced. TCRdb's table, derived via immunoSEQ multiplex PCR, lists solely in-frame clones and lacks some. The table includes under 400,000 clones, about 20% detected once. Deletions cut 1 base from V and 13 bases from J, with 14 bases between. CDR1 and CDR2 from the germline V gene are SQVTM and ANQGSEA. The CDR3 sequence is 12 residues long. Of note for this clone: The antigen remains unidentified.

The chain is built from TRBV29-1 and TRBJ2-1; D may be TRBD2 (6 bases). The TCR originated in a young woman in good health. Sequenced material: naive CD4+ T cells from blood. CDR3 nucleotides: TGCAGCGTTGAAGCTAGCGCCCGCCCTCAGTTCTTC. Protein product: CSVEASARPQFF.